The 21 T cell receptor beta chains given below trace back to one sample, sequenced in a study of T cell responses to AZD1222 COVID-19 vaccine. The assay was immunoSEQ multiplex PCR, and TCRdb's table has in-frame clones only and misses some. The sample includes some 170,000 clones, roughly nine tenths of them seen just once. The source was peripheral blood, collected on day 0 of MenACWY control vaccination. The receptors originated from an adult in good health.

This rearrangement joins TRBV29-1 to TRBJ2-2; D uncertain. V lost 4 bases and J lost 1, with 4 bases in between. The CDR3 is made up of 12 amino acids. Germline CDR1 and CDR2: SQVTM and ANQGSEA. As DNA, the CDR3 is TGCAGCGTTGGAGGGAACACCGGGGAGCTGTTTTTT. Translated: CSVGGNTGELFF.

The J gene is TRBJ1-1, the V gene TRBV29-1; 7 nucleotides line up with TRBD1. This CDR3 is built from 14 residues. The V and J ends lost 4 bases and 4 bases, in that order; junction bases with no gene match: 9. Germline V gene sequence: CDR1 SQVTM, CDR2 ANQGSEA. CDR3 amino acids: CSVAGTEFGTEAFF. The CDR3 nucleotides read TGCAGCGTTGCGGGGACAGAGTTTGGCACTGAAGCTTTCTTT.

The V call is TRBV27, the J call TRBJ1-2; D gene ambiguous. Germline V gene sequence: CDR1 MNHEY, CDR2 SMNVEV (reference sequence). V was cut by 2 bases and J by 2 bases, with 6 bases left in between. The CDR3 is 13 amino acids. The CDR3 loop is CASSLSGNYGYTF. For the CDR3, the DNA is TGTGCCAGCAGTTTAAGTGGGAACTATGGCTACACCTTC.

This sequence joins TRBV13 and TRBJ1-4, with 7 bases identical to TRBD1. J was trimmed by 5 bases and V by 5 bases; bases with no gene match: 5. The CDR3 spans 14 residues. Per the germline V gene, CDR1 is PRHDT and CDR2 is FYEKMQ (reference sequence). This CDR3 reads CASSLWTGNEKLFF. The CDR3 DNA reads as TGTGCCAGCAGCCTCTGGACAGGAAATGAAAAACTGTTTTTT.

The chain employs TRBV5-1 and TRBJ1-4, with 7 bases identical to TRBD1. CDR3 length: 14 amino acids. The germline V gene encodes CDR1 SGHRS and CDR2 YFSETQ. V was clipped by 4 bases and J by 7 bases; unmatched bases: 7. CDR3 coding DNA: TGCGCCAGCAGCCCCCAGGGGGAGGGTGAAAAACTGTTTTTT. Translation: CASSPQGEGEKLFF.

The chain uses TRBV30 and TRBJ1-2; D gene ambiguous. Germline CDR1 GTSNPN, CDR2 SVGIG (reference sequence). V was trimmed by 4 bases and J by 5 bases, leaving 8 bases between them. The CDR3 sequence is 11 residues long. CDR3 sequence reads: CAWTREYGYTF. The CDR3 region has the DNA TGTGCCTGGACCCGAGAATATGGCTACACCTTC.

The gene calls are TRBV18 and TRBJ2-7, with 10 bases that match TRBD2. The CDR3 length is 15 residues. V trimming: 3 bases; J trimming: 5 bases; junction bases outside the gene matches: 7. CDR1 and CDR2 from the germline V gene are KGHSH and LQKENI. CDR3 region: CASSPGSGRVHEQYF. DNA of the CDR3: TGTGCCAGCTCACCGGGAAGCGGGAGGGTCCACGAGCAGTACTTC.

The chain recombines TRBV7-2 with TRBJ1-4, with 10 bases identical to TRBD1. Germline V CDR1 and CDR2: SGHTA, FQGNSA. V lost 4 bases, J lost 4 bases, and 0 bases stayed unmatched. This CDR3 has 14 amino acids. The CDR3 spells CASSWTGGNEKLFF. The CDR3 DNA reads as TGTGCCAGCAGCTGGACAGGGGGTAATGAAAAACTGTTTTTT.

This chain links TRBV2 with TRBJ2-3; 11 bases are a match to TRBD1. V lost 11 bases, J lost 4 bases, and 5 bases stayed unmatched. The CDR3 covers 13 residues. Germline CDR1 and CDR2: SNHLY and FYNNEI. For the CDR3, the DNA is TGTGCCGGGAGGACAGGGGGCGCAGATACGCAGTATTTT. Translating it yields CAGRTGGADTQYF.

The V and J genes are TRBV19 and TRBJ1-3; 7 positions agree with TRBD1. V shed 7 bases and J 0 bases; nucleotides not matched to a gene: 12. The CDR3 sequence is 17 residues long. Germline V gene lookup returns CDR1 LNHDA and CDR2 SQIVND (reference sequence). CDR3 nucleotides: TGTGCCAGTACCCTAGGGGGACAGACTAGCTCTGGAAACACCATATATTTT. This translates into CASTLGGQTSSGNTIYF.

This clone was picked up one time. V usage is TRBV3-1 (or the pseudogene TRBV3-2) and J usage is TRBJ1-2; possibly TRBD1 for D (5 bases). The CDR3 consists of 14 residues. Trimming removed 4 bases from V and 2 bases from J, with 11 bases in between. Germline values: CDR1 LGHDT, CDR2 YNNKEL (reference sequence). CDR3 sequence: CASSPSDRNYGYTF. The CDR3 DNA is TGTGCCAGCAGCCCCTCCGACAGAAACTATGGCTACACCTTC.

The chain combines TRBV19 with TRBJ2-2; possible D gene TRBD1, 6 bases. Germline V gene sequence: CDR1 LNHDA, CDR2 SQIVND (reference sequence). The CDR3 extends over 15 amino acids. Trimming shortened V by 9 bases and J by 2 bases, and 16 bases separated the two germline ends. In DNA form, the CDR3 reads TGTGCCAGCGCAACCGGGACAATAAACACCGGGGAGCTGTTTTTT. Translated, it gives CASATGTINTGELFF.

This clone showed up just a few times. The gene calls are TRBV27 and TRBJ1-4, with D perhaps TRBD1 (5 bases). The germline gives CDR1 MNHEY, CDR2 SMNVEV (reference sequence). V lost 4 bases, J lost 10 bases, and 19 bases lay in between. The CDR3 is 15 residues long. CDR3 residues: CASSSSFGTFGKLFF. CDR3 bases: TGTGCCAGCAGTTCATCTTTTGGGACCTTTGGAAAACTGTTTTTT.

The J gene is TRBJ2-7, the V gene TRBV28; weak D call: TRBD1 (7 bases). CDR1 is MDHEN and CDR2 is SYDVKM in the germline V gene. V shed 5 bases and J shed 7 bases, with 15 bases lying between them. The length of the CDR3 is 13 residues. CDR3 amino acids: CASSPRGVREQYF. For the CDR3, the DNA is TGTGCCAGCAGTCCCAGGGGGGTTAGGGAGCAGTACTTC.

V usage is TRBV14 and J usage is TRBJ2-2; TRBD2 aligns across 10 bases. The germline V gene has CDR1 SGHDN and CDR2 FVKESK. V was clipped by 0 bases and J by 6 bases; unmatched bases: 7. This CDR3 is built from 17 residues. The CDR3 is CASSQDARGLAAGELFF. CDR3 nucleotides: TGTGCCAGCAGCCAAGATGCTCGCGGACTAGCGGCCGGGGAGCTGTTTTTT.

J is TRBJ1-4 and V is TRBV27, with 9 bases aligning to TRBD1. The V and J ends lost 6 bases and 8 bases, in that order; junction bases with no gene match: 13. The CDR3 length is 16 residues. Per germline, CDR1 MNHEY and CDR2 SMNVEV (reference sequence). CDR3 in amino acids: CASSSPPTGGREKLFF. CDR3 DNA: TGTGCCAGCAGCTCACCCCCGACAGGGGGTCGGGAAAAACTGTTTTTT.

The V and J genes are TRBV6-1 and TRBJ1-5; 8 nucleotides align to TRBD1. V lost 4 bases and J lost 0; bases outside the gene matches: 5. The germline V gene encodes CDR1 MNHNS and CDR2 SASEGT. The CDR3 covers 16 residues. The DNA of the CDR3 is TGTGCCAGCAGTGCACAGGGGGGAAATAGCAATCAGCCCCAGCATTTT. Residues: CASSAQGGNSNQPQHF.

The rearrangement joins TRBV2 to TRBJ1-3, with D uncertain. CDR1 is SNHLY and CDR2 is FYNNEI in the germline V gene. This CDR3 has 14 residues. V was pared by 8 bases and J by 0 bases, with 11 bases between. The CDR3 sequence: CASEPRTSGNTIYF. As DNA, the CDR3 is TGTGCCAGCGAACCACGGACCTCTGGAAACACCATATATTTT.

This chain uses TRBV7-9 with TRBJ2-5; D unresolved. Trimming removed 3 bases at V and 0 bases at J, with 8 bases between. The germline V gene encodes CDR1 SEHNR and CDR2 FQNEAQ (reference sequence). The CDR3 is made up of 14 amino acids. The CDR3 loop reads CASSLGLNQETQYF. In DNA form, the CDR3 reads TGTGCCAGCAGCTTGGGCCTAAACCAAGAGACCCAGTACTTC.

CDR3 in DNA: TGTGCCAGCAGTAGACAGGGCCCGGGGTACAATGAGCAGTTCTTC. Its protein is CASSRQGPGYNEQFF. V and J are TRBV2 and TRBJ2-1; 7 bases are shared with TRBD1. Looked up from germline, CDR1 is SNHLY and CDR2 is FYNNEI. The J segment lost 4 bases and the V segment lost 5 bases, leaving 8 bases of the junction unmatched. This CDR3 is 15 amino acids long.

This chain links TRBV9 with TRBJ1-1; D call uncertain. V lost 0 bases and J 4 bases, leaving 7 bases between the germline ends. Per the germline V gene, CDR1 is SGDLS and CDR2 is YYNGEE. The CDR3 runs to 13 residues. CDR3 in amino acids: CASSVETGTEAFF. DNA for the CDR3: TGTGCCAGCAGCGTAGAAACCGGCACTGAAGCTTTCTTT.